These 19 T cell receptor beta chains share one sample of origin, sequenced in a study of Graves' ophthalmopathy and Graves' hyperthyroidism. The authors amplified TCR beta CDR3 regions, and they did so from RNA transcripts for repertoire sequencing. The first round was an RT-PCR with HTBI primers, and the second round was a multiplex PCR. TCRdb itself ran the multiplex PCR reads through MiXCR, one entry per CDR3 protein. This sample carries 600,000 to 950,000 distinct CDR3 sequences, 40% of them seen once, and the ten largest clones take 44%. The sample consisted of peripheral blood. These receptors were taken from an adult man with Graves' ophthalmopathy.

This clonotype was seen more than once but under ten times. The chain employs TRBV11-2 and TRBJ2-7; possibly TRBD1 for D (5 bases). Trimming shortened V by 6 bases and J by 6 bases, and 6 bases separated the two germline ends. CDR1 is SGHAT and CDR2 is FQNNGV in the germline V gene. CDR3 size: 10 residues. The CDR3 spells CASRGVEQYF. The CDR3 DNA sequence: TGTGCCAGCAGAGGGGTCGAGCAGTACTTC.

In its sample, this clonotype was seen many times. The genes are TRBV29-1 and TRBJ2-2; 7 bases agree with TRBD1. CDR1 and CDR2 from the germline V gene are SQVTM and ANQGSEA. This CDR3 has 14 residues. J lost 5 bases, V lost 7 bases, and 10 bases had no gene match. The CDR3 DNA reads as TGCAGCGGCCGGCGACAGGGTGGGACCGGGGAGCTGTTTTTT. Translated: CSGRRQGGTGELFF.

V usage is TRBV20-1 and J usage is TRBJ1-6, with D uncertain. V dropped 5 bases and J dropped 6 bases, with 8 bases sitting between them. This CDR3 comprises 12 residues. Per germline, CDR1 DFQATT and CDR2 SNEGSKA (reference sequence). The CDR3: CSAPWGNSPLHF. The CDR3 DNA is TGCAGTGCTCCCTGGGGTAATTCACCCCTCCACTTT.

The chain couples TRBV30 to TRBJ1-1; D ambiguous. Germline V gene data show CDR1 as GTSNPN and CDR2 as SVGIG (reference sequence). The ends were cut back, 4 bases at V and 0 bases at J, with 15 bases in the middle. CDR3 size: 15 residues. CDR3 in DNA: TGTGCCTGGACCGCGTTTAAGGCAATGAACACTGAAGCTTTCTTT. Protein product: CAWTAFKAMNTEAFF.

The CDR3 DNA follows: TGTGCCACCAGTTACCCCGGGACAGGGGCGGACAATCAGCCCCAGCATTTT. It specifies CATSYPGTGADNQPQHF. The rearrangement joins TRBV24-1 to TRBJ1-5; 10 bases match TRBD1. After removal of 6 bases from V and 3 bases from J, the junction contained 10 bases not matched to a gene. Germline V CDR1 and CDR2: KGHDR, SFDVKD. This CDR3 is 17 amino acids long.

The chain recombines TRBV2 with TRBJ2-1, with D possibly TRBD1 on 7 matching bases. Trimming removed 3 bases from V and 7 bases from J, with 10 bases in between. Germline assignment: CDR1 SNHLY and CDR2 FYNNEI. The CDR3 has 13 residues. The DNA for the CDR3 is TGTGCCAGCAGTGACAGGGGGGAGAATGAGCAGTTCTTC. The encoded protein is CASSDRGENEQFF.

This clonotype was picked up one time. The CDR3 coding sequence is TGTGCCAGCAGTCCTAGCTTTTCCGGGGAGCTGTTTTTT. Its translation is CASSPSFSGELFF. This sequence joins TRBV7-9 and TRBJ2-2; possible D gene TRBD2, 5 bases. Germline values: CDR1 SEHNR, CDR2 FQNEAQ (reference sequence). The CDR3 consists of 13 residues. V lost 6 bases and J lost 6, with 11 bases in between.

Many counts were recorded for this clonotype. Written as DNA, the CDR3 is TGCGCCAGCAGGATGGACGAGAACACTGAAGCTTTCTTT. This codes for CASRMDENTEAFF. The chain carries TRBV10-2 and TRBJ1-1; no clear D. V was cut by 6 bases and J by 1 base, with 9 bases left in between. Per the germline V gene, CDR1 is WSHSY and CDR2 is SAAADI. The CDR3 consists of 13 residues.

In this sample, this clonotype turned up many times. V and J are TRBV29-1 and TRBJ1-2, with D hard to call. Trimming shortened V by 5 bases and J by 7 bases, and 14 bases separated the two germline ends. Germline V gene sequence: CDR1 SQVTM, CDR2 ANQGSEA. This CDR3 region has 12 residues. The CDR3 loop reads CSVFDEGSGYTF. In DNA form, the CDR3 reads TGCAGCGTTTTTGATGAGGGTAGTGGCTACACCTTC.

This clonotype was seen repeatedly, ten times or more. CDR3 coding DNA: TGTGCCAGCAGCCAGGGGGGGGGAGCCCATGGCTACACCTTC. It encodes CASSQGGGAHGYTF. The chain joins TRBV7-9 to TRBJ1-2; 7 bases are shared with TRBD1. CDR1 and CDR2 from the germline V gene are SEHNR and FQNEAQ (reference sequence). The CDR3 runs to 14 residues. V lost 5 bases, J lost 6 bases, and 9 bases stayed unmatched.

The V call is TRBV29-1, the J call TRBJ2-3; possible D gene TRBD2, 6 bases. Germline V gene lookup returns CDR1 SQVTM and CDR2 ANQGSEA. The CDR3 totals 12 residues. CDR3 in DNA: TGCAGTGGGGTCCGGGGGTCAGATACGCAGTATTTT. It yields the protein CSGVRGSDTQYF.

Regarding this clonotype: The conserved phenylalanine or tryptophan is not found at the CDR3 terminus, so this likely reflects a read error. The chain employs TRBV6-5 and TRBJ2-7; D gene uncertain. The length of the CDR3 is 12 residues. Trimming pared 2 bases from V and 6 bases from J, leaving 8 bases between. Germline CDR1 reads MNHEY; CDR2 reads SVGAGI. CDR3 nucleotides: TGTGCCAGCAGTTACCATGGCGGCGAGCAGTACCTC. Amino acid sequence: CASSYHGGEQYL.

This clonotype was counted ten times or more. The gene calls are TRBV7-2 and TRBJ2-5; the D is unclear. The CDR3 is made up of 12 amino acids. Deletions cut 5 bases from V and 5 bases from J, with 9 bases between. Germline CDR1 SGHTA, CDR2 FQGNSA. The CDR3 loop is CASSLPRETQYF. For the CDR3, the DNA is TGTGCCAGCAGCCTCCCAAGGGAGACCCAGTACTTC.

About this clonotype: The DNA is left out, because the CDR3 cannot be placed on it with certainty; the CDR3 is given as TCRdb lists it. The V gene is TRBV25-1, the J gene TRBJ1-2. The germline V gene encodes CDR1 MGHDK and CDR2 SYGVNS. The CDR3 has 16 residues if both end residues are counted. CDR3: CACSARGVLENYGYTF.

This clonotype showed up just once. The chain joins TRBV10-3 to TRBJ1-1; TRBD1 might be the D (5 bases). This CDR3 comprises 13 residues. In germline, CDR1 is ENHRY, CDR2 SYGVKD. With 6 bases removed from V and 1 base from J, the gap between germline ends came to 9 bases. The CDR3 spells CAISVQANTEAFF. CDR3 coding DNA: TGTGCCATCAGCGTACAGGCGAACACTGAAGCTTTCTTT.

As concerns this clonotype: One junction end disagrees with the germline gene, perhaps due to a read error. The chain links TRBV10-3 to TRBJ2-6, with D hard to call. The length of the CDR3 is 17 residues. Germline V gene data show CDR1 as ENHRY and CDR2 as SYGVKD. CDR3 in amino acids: CASSYGSIGSGANVLTF. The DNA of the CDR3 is TGTGCCAGCAGTTACGGGTCAATTGGCTCTGGGGCCAACGTCCTGACTTTC.

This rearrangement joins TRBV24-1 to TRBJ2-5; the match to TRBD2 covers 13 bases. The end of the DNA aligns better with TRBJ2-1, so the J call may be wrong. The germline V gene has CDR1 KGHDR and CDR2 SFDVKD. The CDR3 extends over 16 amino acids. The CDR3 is CATSQIRTSGSDEQFF. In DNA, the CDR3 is TGTGCCACCAGTCAAATCCGGACTAGCGGGAGTGATGAGCAGTTCTTC.

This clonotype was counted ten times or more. The CDR3 sequence: CSAQGGGTGGYTF. CDR3 nucleotide sequence: TGCAGCGCCCAAGGCGGGGGCACGGGTGGCTACACCTTC. The rearrangement joins TRBV29-1 to TRBJ1-2, with D possibly being TRBD1 (6 bases). CDR3 length equals 13 residues. V gave up 7 bases and J gave up 7 bases, with 19 bases separating them. CDR1 is SQVTM, CDR2 ANQGSEA, per germline.

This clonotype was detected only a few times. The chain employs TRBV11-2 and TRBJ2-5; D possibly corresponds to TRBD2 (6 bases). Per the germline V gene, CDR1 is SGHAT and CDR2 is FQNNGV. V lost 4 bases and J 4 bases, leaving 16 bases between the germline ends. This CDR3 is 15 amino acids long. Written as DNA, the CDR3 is TGTGCCAGCAGCTCGACTGGGGAGGTAATAGAGACCCAGTACTTC. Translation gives CASSSTGEVIETQYF.